One and the same sample provided the 17 T cell receptor beta chains below, sequenced in a study of OX40 agonist ivuxolimab in advanced cancers. The repertoire was sequenced with immunoSEQ multiplex PCR; TCRdb's copy has only in-frame clones and lacks some. The sample contains several thousand clones, approximately 94% of which appear only once. Source: CD4+ or CD8+ T cells sorted from blood, taken in a trial of the OX40 agonist ivuxolimab. The receptor set was obtained from an adult with an advanced solid tumor such as melanoma, head and neck, liver or kidney cancer.

The rearrangement uses TRBV18 and TRBJ2-3; D not certain. The V gene lost 3 bases and the J gene lost 0 bases, with 10 bases spanning the gap. Looked up from germline, CDR1 is KGHSH and CDR2 is LQKENI. The CDR3 runs 15 residues. The CDR3 region is CASSPLGFSTDTQYF. As DNA, the CDR3 is TGTGCCAGCTCACCGCTGGGTTTCAGCACAGATACGCAGTATTTT.

The chain links TRBV18 to TRBJ1-5, with D possibly matching TRBD1 (5 bases). V was cut by 8 bases and J by 1 base, with 9 bases left in between. Germline loops: CDR1 KGHSH, CDR2 LQKENI. The CDR3 has 13 amino acids. This CDR3 reads CASGAGSNQPQHF. Written as DNA, the CDR3 is TGTGCCAGCGGGGCGGGCAGCAATCAGCCCCAGCATTTT.

The chain combines TRBV5-1 with TRBJ2-6; no reliable D call. In germline, CDR1 is SGHRS, CDR2 YFSETQ. The ends were cut back, 3 bases at V and 2 bases at J, with 3 bases in the middle. There are 13 residues in the CDR3. CDR3: CASSSAGANVLTF. Written as DNA, the CDR3 is TGCGCCAGCAGCTCCGCTGGGGCCAACGTCCTGACTTTC.

The chain uses TRBV5-1 and TRBJ2-2, with TRBD2 matching 7 bases. The germline V gene encodes CDR1 SGHRS and CDR2 YFSETQ. This CDR3 has 18 amino acids. The junction had 15 bases not matched to a gene; V was cut back by 4 bases and J by 3 bases. The CDR3 region is CASSLRSGGAWDTGELFF. Here the CDR3 DNA reads TGCGCCAGCAGCCTAAGGTCGGGGGGTGCCTGGGACACCGGGGAGCTGTTTTTT.

This sequence joins TRBV19 and TRBJ1-5, with TRBD1 matching over 7 bases. The CDR3 is made up of 17 amino acids. Trimming cost V 3 bases and J 3 bases; bases outside gene matches: 11. Germline lookup yields CDR1 LNHDA and CDR2 SQIVND (reference sequence). The CDR3 DNA reads TGTGCCAGTAGTATGCGACAGGGTTGGAGGGTCAATCAGCCCCAGCATTTT. Translating it yields CASSMRQGWRVNQPQHF.

V gene TRBV7-2 combines with J gene TRBJ1-2, with TRBD1 identical over 8 bases. The CDR3 is 12 residues long. V was clipped by 3 bases and J by 7 bases; unmatched bases: 1. Germline CDR1 SGHTA, CDR2 FQGNSA. For the CDR3, the DNA is TGTGCCAGCAGCTTCAGGGGGCGTGGCTACACCTTC. This codes for CASSFRGRGYTF. The full variable domain, completed using reference TRBV7-2 and TRBJ1-2, is GAGVSQSPSNKVTEKGKDVELRCDPISGHTALYWYRQSLGQGLEFLIYFQGNSAPDKSGLPSDRFSAERTGGSVSTLTIQRTQQEDSAVYLCASSFRGRGYTFGSGTRLTVV.

The rearrangement joins TRBV5-1 to TRBJ2-4; the match to TRBD1 covers 8 bases. The CDR3 contains 16 residues. The germline V gene has CDR1 SGHRS and CDR2 YFSETQ. J gave up 3 bases and V 0 bases, and 5 bases lay outside the gene matches. CDR3 region: CASSLAQGAVKNIQYF. The CDR3 region has the DNA TGCGCCAGCAGCTTGGCTCAGGGGGCTGTCAAAAACATTCAGTACTTC. The variable domain in full, with the rest retrieved from reference TRBV5-1 and TRBJ2-4, is KAGVTQTPRYLIKTRGQQVTLSCSPISGHRSVSWYQQTPGQGLQFLFEYFSETQRNKGNFPGRFSGRQFSNSRSEMNVSTLELGDSALYLCASSLAQGAVKNIQYFGAGTRLSVL.

The chain has TRBV5-4 and TRBJ2-1; 9 bases are shared with TRBD2. This CDR3 is built from 14 residues. Trimming took 2 bases from V and 8 from J; bases not matched to a gene: 5. CDR1 is SGHNT and CDR2 is YYREEE in the germline V gene (reference sequence). This chain's CDR3 is CASSFAGGKDEQFF. CDR3 in DNA: TGTGCCAGCAGCTTTGCGGGAGGGAAAGATGAGCAGTTCTTC.

This chain uses TRBV9 with TRBJ2-6, with D perhaps TRBD1 (7 bases). The ends were cut back, 0 bases at V and 4 bases at J, with 14 bases in the middle. The CDR3 consists of 17 residues. Germline V gives CDR1 SGDLS, CDR2 YYNGEE. The CDR3 loop is CASSVGRGLGGANVLTF. CDR3 nucleotides: TGTGCCAGCAGCGTAGGGAGGGGGCTAGGAGGGGCCAACGTCCTGACTTTC.

The rearrangement joins TRBV6-1 to TRBJ2-3, with D possibly matching TRBD1 (6 bases). The V gene lost 2 bases and the J gene lost 3 bases, with 12 bases spanning the gap. This CDR3 spans 15 amino acids. Germline CDR1 and CDR2: MNHNS and SASEGT. The CDR3 DNA follows: TGTGCCAGCAGTGAATTGGGGGCCGAGACAGATACGCAGTATTTT. Its protein product is CASSELGAETDTQYF.

The chain joins TRBV27 to TRBJ2-1, with D uncertain. V was pared by 5 bases and J by 6 bases, with 11 bases between. The CDR3 totals 13 residues. Germline CDR1 MNHEY, CDR2 SMNVEV (reference sequence). For the CDR3, the DNA is TGTGCCAGCAGTCTCAGAGTGCTCAATGAGCAGTTCTTC. It encodes CASSLRVLNEQFF.

This clone was recorded once. V and J are TRBV5-6 and TRBJ2-1; 13 bases match TRBD2. After removal of 4 bases from V and 13 bases from J, the junction contained 5 bases not matched to a gene. Germline V gene data show CDR1 as SGHDT and CDR2 as YYEEEE. The CDR3 is 13 amino acids. CDR3 amino acids: CASSTGLAGQQFF. CDR3 bases: TGTGCCAGCAGCACGGGACTAGCGGGACAACAGTTCTTC.

The CDR3 spells CASSPRGFSGRTDTQYF. The CDR3 DNA is TGTGCCAGCAGTCCTCGTGGGTTTAGCGGGCGCACAGATACGCAGTATTTT. The rearrangement uses TRBV28 and TRBJ2-3; 7 nucleotides align to TRBD2. V gave up 5 bases and J gave up 1 base; unmatched junction bases: 12. The CDR3 is made up of 17 amino acids. Germline-derived CDR1 and CDR2 are MDHEN and SYDVKM.

This chain links TRBV19 with TRBJ2-5; a weak D match, TRBD2 (6 bases). CDR1 LNHDA and CDR2 SQIVND come from the germline V gene (reference sequence). The V end lost 1 base, the J end lost 7 bases, and 10 bases lay between the germline ends. CDR3 length equals 13 residues. CDR3 nucleotide sequence: TGTGCCAGTAGTATAGGGCAGGGAGGGACCCAGTACTTC. It is translated as CASSIGQGGTQYF. Using reference TRBV19 and TRBJ2-5 for the parts outside the CDR3, the full variable domain is DGGITQSPKYLFRKEGQNVTLSCEQNLNHDAMYWYRQDPGQGLRLIYYSQIVNDFQKGDIAEGYSVSREKKESFPLTVTSAQKNPTAFYLCASSIGQGGTQYFGPGTRLLVL.

The chain has TRBV11-2 and TRBJ2-1; 9 bases map to TRBD2. The CDR3 loop spans 16 amino acids. The trim removed 4 bases at V and 4 bases at J, leaving 8 bases unmatched. Germline-derived CDR1 and CDR2 are SGHAT and FQNNGV. In DNA form, the CDR3 reads TGTGCCAGCAGCTCCCTAGCGGGAAGCCTTTACAATGAGCAGTTCTTC. Translation: CASSSLAGSLYNEQFF.

V usage is TRBV6-1 and J usage is TRBJ2-7; no definite D call. The germline gives CDR1 MNHNS, CDR2 SASEGT. The CDR3 is 16 residues long. V lost 0 bases and J lost 0, with 12 bases in between. In DNA, the CDR3 is TGTGCCAGCAGTGAAGCGCGGTACCGGACCTCCTACGAGCAGTACTTC. Its protein product is CASSEARYRTSYEQYF.

This clone appeared once. The same CDR3 is also encoded by other DNA sequences in this sample. The chain combines TRBV4-1 with TRBJ2-7; TRBD2 agrees at 8 bases. Per germline, CDR1 MGHRA and CDR2 YSYEKL. The ends lost 1 base at V and 2 bases at J; junction bases unmatched: 4. This CDR3 has 15 amino acids. The chain's CDR3 is CASSQGAGGTYEQYF. The DNA of the CDR3 is TGCGCCAGCAGCCAAGGGGCGGGAGGTACCTACGAGCAGTACTTC.